This T cell receptor (beta chain) comes out of a study of cytomegalovirus exposure and HLA in healthy donors. It was with 60 Vbeta and 13 Jbeta primers that the PCR ran. Data came from immunoSEQ multiplex PCR; TCRdb stores just in-frame clones and leaves some out. The sample lists about 150,000 clones, about 83% occurring once. The specimen was PBMCs. This receptor was identified in a woman between 35 and 50 years old in good health and CMV-seronegative.

In DNA, the CDR3 is TGTGCCTGGACCGGGACAGGGGATGAAAAACTGTTTTTT. Residues: CAWTGTGDEKLFF. The chain links TRBV30 to TRBJ1-4; 10 bases line up with TRBD1. The CDR3 contains 13 residues. V lost 4 bases and J lost 6; bases outside the gene matches: 2. Germline CDR1 is GTSNPN and CDR2 is SVGIG (reference sequence).